This T cell receptor beta chain derives from a study of graft-versus-host responses after intestinal transplantation. Study in general: In this cohort, recipients had multivisceral, liver-intestinal, or isolated intestinal transplants. Study conclusions and caveats: High graft-versus-host to host-versus-graft clonal ratios were found in allografts of patients who had graft-donor T cell macrochimerism. Detected in recipient marrow were GvH clones, some of which were first observed in ileum or blood. Levels of circulating GvH clones at their peak were associated with early post-transplant HvG declines.

Data came from immunoSEQ multiplex PCR; TCRdb stores just in-frame clones and leaves some out. The table has 9,000 to 10,000 clones, around 88% seen once; the top ten hold roughly 5.2%. From germline, CDR1 is SGDLS and CDR2 YYNGEE. Trimming stripped 6 bases from V and 1 base from J, with 8 bases between. The CDR3 loop spans 13 amino acids. Processed graft tissue released its intraepithelial and lamina propria lymphocytes. To note about this clone: Its antigen is unknown.

V usage is TRBV9 and J usage is TRBJ1-3; D uncertain. The source is a human patient who received an intestinal transplant, so some T cells may come from the graft donor. The source was ileum tissue, collected less than 850 days after intestinal transplantation. The CDR3 DNA follows: TGTGCCAGCACCCTTGGGTCTGGAAACACCATATATTTT. The encoded protein is CASTLGSGNTIYF.